The TCR beta chain under discussion was sequenced for a study of blood T cell repertoires in COVID-19. About the research overall: The United States, Italy and Spain provided the acute and convalescent COVID-19 samples. PBMCs, B-cell-depleted T cells, or T cells provided the cDNA or gDNA that made up the material.

Exposed participants came across a COVID-19 case within 2 weeks before study entry. Produced via immunoSEQ multiplex PCR; TCRdb's table is partial and in-frame only. The sample yields about 260,000 clones, 75% to 95% seen once. Trimming stripped 8 bases from V and 6 bases from J, with 14 bases between. Germline CDR1 reads MNHEY; CDR2 reads SVGAGI. There are 13 residues in the CDR3. The TCR was taken from a man between 40 and 49 years old who had been exposed to COVID-19. The sequencing input was PBMCs or T cells enriched from blood (not recorded which). This rearrangement joins TRBV6-5 to TRBJ2-1, with TRBD2 as a possible D gene (5 bases). CDR3 bases: TGTGCCAGCGGCCTAGAAGGAGGCAATGAGCAGTTCTTC. It yields the protein CASGLEGGNEQFF.